This T cell receptor beta chain is from a study of CD8 T cells in Susac syndrome. The CDR3 contains 12 residues. The germline V and J ends were trimmed by 0 bases and 8 bases, with 10 bases remaining between them. CDR1 and CDR2 (germline): DFQATT, SNEGSKA (reference sequence). An input of about 0.45 to 1 ug of RNA was subjected to reverse transcription using random hexamers. TCRdb used MiXCR to reprocess the immunoSEQ multiplex PCR reads, holding one entry per CDR3 protein. This table has hundreds of thousands of distinct CDR3 sequences, 95% appearing once. Sequencing used CD4+ T cells from PBMCs. The rearrangement joins TRBV20-1 to TRBJ1-2; D gene unclear. The receptor was derived from a human donor with multiple sclerosis. The CDR3 nucleotides read TGCAGTGCTAGAGATGTGTCTTTCGGCTACACCTTC. It codes for CSARDVSFGYTF.